The next 22 T cell receptor beta chains were all read from a single sample in a study of blood T cell repertoires in COVID-19. Here immunoSEQ multiplex PCR was the method, and the copy in TCRdb shows in-frame clones only, minus some. Of hundreds of thousands of clones in the sample, around 90% were seen once. The specimen sequenced was PBMCs or T cells enriched from blood (not recorded which). These receptors all stem from a young man who had been exposed to COVID-19.

This rearrangement joins TRBV9 to TRBJ2-7; maybe TRBD1 (5 bases). V lost 4 bases and J 6 bases, leaving 11 bases between the germline ends. CDR1 SGDLS and CDR2 YYNGEE come from the germline V gene. The CDR3 sequence is 12 residues long. This CDR3 is CASSPQGGEQYF. In DNA form, the CDR3 reads TGTGCCAGCAGCCCCCAGGGCGGCGAGCAGTACTTC.

This chain uses TRBV18 with TRBJ2-7, with 7 bases identical to TRBD2. The CDR3 covers 12 residues. The germline CDR1 and CDR2 sequences are KGHSH and LQKENI. Trimming at V came to 6 bases and at J to 3 bases, leaving 2 bases not matched to a gene. CDR3 sequence (DNA): TGTGCCAGCTCGGGGGAGGGCTACGAGCAGTACTTC. Translating it yields CASSGEGYEQYF. The full variable domain, in which reference TRBV18 and TRBJ2-7 provide the parts outside the CDR3, is NAGVMQNPRHLVRRRGQEARLRCSPMKGHSHVYWYRQLPEEGLKFMVYLQKENIIDESGMPKERFSAEFPKEGPSILRIQQVVRGDSAAYFCASSGEGYEQYFGPGTRLTVT.

J is TRBJ1-4 and V is TRBV27; possibly TRBD1 for D (6 bases). The V gene lost 0 bases and the J gene lost 8 bases, with 10 bases spanning the gap. Germline CDR1 and CDR2: MNHEY and SMNVEV (reference sequence). The CDR3 totals 14 residues. CDR3 sequence reads: CASSLSTGREKLFF. As DNA, the CDR3 is TGTGCCAGCAGTTTATCTACAGGGCGGGAAAAACTGTTTTTT.

This chain connects TRBV14 to TRBJ2-7; 7 bases line up with TRBD1. This CDR3 spans 15 amino acids. Germline CDR1 SGHDN, CDR2 FVKESK. The ends lost 0 bases at V and 5 bases at J; junction bases unmatched: 7. The CDR3 protein is CASSQDWDSMHEQYF. CDR3 nucleotides: TGTGCCAGCAGCCAAGATTGGGACAGTATGCACGAGCAGTACTTC.

The rearrangement links TRBV7-6 to TRBJ2-1; 11 bases fit TRBD1. The CDR3 length is 15 residues. Germline V gene lookup returns CDR1 SGHVS and CDR2 FNYEAQ. V dropped 3 bases and J dropped 5; count of bases not matched to a gene: 3. The CDR3 loop is CASSFGTGGHNEQFF. Written as DNA, the CDR3 is TGTGCCAGCAGCTTCGGGACAGGGGGACACAATGAGCAGTTCTTC.

This chain connects TRBV3-1 (or the pseudogene TRBV3-2) to TRBJ1-2; 10 nucleotides agree with TRBD1. V trimming: 3 bases; J trimming: 3 bases; junction bases outside the gene matches: 4. Germline lookup yields CDR1 LGHDT and CDR2 YNNKEL (reference sequence). This CDR3 has 15 amino acids. CDR3 sequence (DNA): TGTGCCAGCAGCCAGGGACAGGGGCCCCACTATGGCTACACCTTC. Translation: CASSQGQGPHYGYTF.

CDR3 DNA: TGTGCCAGAAGATACGACAGGGATGATGGAAACACCATATATTTT. Its translation: CARRYDRDDGNTIYF. The V and J genes are TRBV28 and TRBJ1-3; 7 nucleotides agree with TRBD1. Germline trimming cut 9 bases from V and 3 bases from J; bases unmatched to any gene: 11. Germline V lookup: CDR1 MDHEN, CDR2 SYDVKM. CDR3 size: 15 residues.

The chain is built from TRBV9 and TRBJ2-1, with 8 bases identical to TRBD1. V lost 0 bases, J lost 5 bases, and 7 bases stayed unmatched. CDR1 SGDLS and CDR2 YYNGEE come from the germline V gene. CDR3 length: 16 amino acids. In DNA form, the CDR3 reads TGTGCCAGCAGCGTAGCTGGTCGACAGGGGAACAATGAGCAGTTCTTC. It encodes CASSVAGRQGNNEQFF.

The CDR3 bases are TGTGCCAGCGGCGACAGGCAGGCTAATGAAAAACTGTTTTTT. Protein product: CASGDRQANEKLFF. V usage is TRBV7-9 and J usage is TRBJ1-4; the D gene is possibly TRBD1 (6 bases). Trimming removed 8 bases at V and 3 bases at J, with 13 bases between. The CDR3 is made up of 14 amino acids. CDR1 and CDR2 (germline): SEHNR, FQNEAQ (reference sequence).

This clone was picked up one time. The chain is built from TRBV15 and TRBJ1-1; D ambiguous. V dropped 4 bases and J dropped 2 bases, with 8 bases sitting between them. From germline, CDR1 is LNHNV and CDR2 YYDKDF (reference sequence). The CDR3 length is 13 residues. The CDR3: CATSTSLNTEAFF. The DNA for the CDR3 is TGTGCCACCAGCACGAGCCTCAACACTGAAGCTTTCTTT.

This chain connects TRBV6-5 to TRBJ2-5; D gene ambiguous. The CDR3 totals 13 residues. From germline, CDR1 is MNHEY and CDR2 SVGAGI. V lost 4 bases to trimming and J lost 1 base, with 7 bases between them. The CDR3 bases are TGTGCCAGCAGTTTAAACAGCCAAGAGACCCAGTACTTC. Translated, it gives CASSLNSQETQYF.

This chain links TRBV7-6 with TRBJ2-5, with D possibly being TRBD2 (6 bases). The CDR3 runs to 15 residues. Trimming pared 2 bases from V and 2 bases from J, leaving 12 bases between. Germline-derived CDR1 and CDR2 are SGHVS and FNYEAQ. The CDR3: CASSLFGGSQETQYF. The CDR3 DNA is TGTGCCAGCAGCTTATTCGGGGGATCACAAGAGACCCAGTACTTC.

This clone was seen a single time. The chain's CDR3 is CASSEFSVSYQPQHF. Written as DNA, the CDR3 is TGTGCCAGCAGTGAATTTTCCGTCTCGTATCAGCCCCAGCATTTT. This chain joins TRBV6-1 and TRBJ1-5, with unresolved D. The length of the CDR3 is 15 residues. Germline CDR1 reads MNHNS; CDR2 reads SASEGT. Trimming left V 2 bases short and J 5 bases short, with 13 bases between.

The rearrangement joins TRBV4-1 to TRBJ2-7; a weak D match, TRBD1 (6 bases). This CDR3 has 14 residues. Trimming removed 1 base from V and 4 bases from J, with 11 bases in between. Germline lookup yields CDR1 MGHRA and CDR2 YSYEKL. Here the CDR3 DNA reads TGCGCCAGCAGCCAAGTAAAGGGGGAGTACGAGCAGTACTTC. This encodes CASSQVKGEYEQYF.

The chain recombines TRBV5-5 with TRBJ1-1, with 7 nucleotides matching TRBD1. Germline V gives CDR1 SGHKS, CDR2 YYEKEE (reference sequence). The CDR3 is made up of 11 amino acids. The V segment lost 4 bases and the J segment 11 bases; nucleotides outside the gene matches: 5. In DNA form, the CDR3 reads TGTGCCAGCAGCCCCGACAGGGTCGCTTTCTTT. As protein: CASSPDRVAFF. The full variable domain, with the rest looked up from reference TRBV5-5 and TRBJ1-1, is DAGVTQSPTHLIKTRGQQVTLRCSPISGHKSVSWYQQVLGQGPQFIFQYYEKEERGRGNFPDRFSARQFPNYSSELNVNALLLGDSALYLCASSPDRVAFFGQGTRLTVV.

The V gene is TRBV4-1, the J gene TRBJ2-7; 7 bases are a match to TRBD2. Germline values: CDR1 MGHRA, CDR2 YSYEKL. The J segment lost 3 bases and the V segment lost 1 base, leaving 3 bases of the junction unmatched. This CDR3 is built from 14 residues. The CDR3 nucleotides read TGCGCCAGCAGCCAAGGCGGGGGAGGCTACGAGCAGTACTTC. As protein: CASSQGGGGYEQYF.

This clone was observed a single time. V gene TRBV9 combines with J gene TRBJ2-7, with 9 positions matching TRBD1. Germline trimming cut 2 bases from V and 2 bases from J; bases unmatched to any gene: 2. The CDR3 is 14 residues long. Per germline, CDR1 SGDLS and CDR2 YYNGEE. CDR3: CASSVGTGPYEQYF. The CDR3 DNA sequence: TGTGCCAGCAGCGTTGGGACAGGGCCCTACGAGCAGTACTTC. The variable domain in full, completed from reference TRBV9 and TRBJ2-7, reads DSGVTQTPKHLITATGQRVTLRCSPRSGDLSVYWYQQSLDQGLQFLIQYYNGEERAKGNILERFSAQQFPDLHSELNLSSLELGDSALYFCASSVGTGPYEQYFGPGTRLTVT.

The chain employs TRBV10-3 and TRBJ2-7; 8 bases align to TRBD1. V trimming: 11 bases; J trimming: 7 bases; junction bases outside the gene matches: 13. Germline CDR1 and CDR2: ENHRY and SYGVKD. The CDR3 totals 13 residues. DNA of the CDR3: TGTGCCTTCCATTTGGGGACAGGCGATGAGCAGTACTTC. It is translated as CAFHLGTGDEQYF.

The J gene is TRBJ2-3, the V gene TRBV7-2; maybe TRBD2 (5 bases). Trimming stripped 2 bases from V and 2 bases from J, with 8 bases between. The germline gives CDR1 SGHTA, CDR2 FQGNSA. CDR3 length: 14 residues. The CDR3 DNA reads as TGTGCCAGCAGCTTAACGGGGTTCACAGATACGCAGTATTTT. It codes for CASSLTGFTDTQYF.

The chain couples TRBV9 to TRBJ1-2; 7 bases fit TRBD1. Germline V lookup: CDR1 SGDLS, CDR2 YYNGEE. The CDR3 runs 15 residues. V trimming: 4 bases; J trimming: 0 bases; junction bases outside the gene matches: 6. The CDR3 protein is CASSPRTGTNYGYTF. For the CDR3, the DNA is TGTGCCAGCAGCCCCCGGACAGGAACTAACTATGGCTACACCTTC.

There are a few counts of this clone. The chain is built from TRBV7-8 and TRBJ2-2; tentative D call: TRBD1 (6 bases). The germline CDR1 and CDR2 sequences are SGHVS and FQNEAQ. Trimming left V 7 bases short and J 5 bases short, with 17 bases between. The CDR3 covers 15 residues. The CDR3 region is CASTLRGSGTGELFF. Written as DNA, the CDR3 is TGTGCCAGCACCCTCAGGGGCTCGGGGACCGGGGAGCTGTTTTTT.

This chain uses TRBV5-1 with TRBJ1-3; no reliable D call. This CDR3 region has 15 residues. The V end lost 4 bases, the J end lost 4 bases, and 15 bases lay between the germline ends. Per germline, CDR1 SGHRS and CDR2 YFSETQ. The CDR3 nucleotides are TGCGCCAGCAGCCCAGGCGGGGAGTCGGGAAACACCATATATTTT. Protein product: CASSPGGESGNTIYF.